A selection of T cell receptor beta chains follows, all from one sample in a study of cytomegalovirus exposure and HLA in healthy donors. Profiling relied on immunoSEQ multiplex PCR, and the TCRdb table lists in-frame clones only, not all of them. The repertoire consists of 250,000 to 400,000 clones, with roughly 90% occurring once and the leading ten covering roughly 0.96%. Sequencing input: PBMCs. These receptors were taken from a young man in good health and CMV-seronegative. Each CDR3 is given with its conserved first and last residue. The order of the fields is D gene, clone size, J gene, V gene, CDR3 DNA, CDR3 protein. The D gene is left open where the match is weak. For some rows the clone size is stated as once, few or many, or as a class when expanded; others skip it.

d_call: -; clone_size: -; j_call: TRBJ2-3; v_call: TRBV5-1; cdr3_nt: TGCGCCAGCAGCTTGTGTGTGAGTTGGTCGGGAACTTGCACAGATACGCAGTATTTT; cdr3_aa: CASSLCVSWSGTCTDTQYF
d_call: TRBD1; clone_size: -; j_call: TRBJ1-1; v_call: TRBV4-1; cdr3_nt: TGCGCCAGCAGCCAATTTGAGACGGACAGGAAGGACACTGAAGCTTTCTTT; cdr3_aa: CASSQFETDRKDTEAFF
d_call: -; clone_size: -; j_call: TRBJ2-1; v_call: TRBV5-1; cdr3_nt: TGCGCCAGCAGCTTCGAGTGGAATGAGCAGTTCTTC; cdr3_aa: CASSFEWNEQFF
d_call: TRBD1; clone_size: -; j_call: TRBJ2-5; v_call: TRBV7-8; cdr3_nt: TGTGCCAGCAGCCCACTGGACAGGGTCCAAGAGACCCAGTACTTC; cdr3_aa: CASSPLDRVQETQYF
d_call: TRBD1; clone_size: -; j_call: TRBJ1-6; v_call: TRBV11-2; cdr3_nt: TGTGCCAGCAGCCAAAACTCCGGGACAGGGCTTTCACCCCTCCACTTT; cdr3_aa: CASSQNSGTGLSPLHF
d_call: -; clone_size: once; j_call: TRBJ1-2; v_call: TRBV25-1; cdr3_nt: TGTGCCAGCAGTGATCCCGGGAGGGGTCGCGGCTACACCTTC; cdr3_aa: CASSDPGRGRGYTF
d_call: TRBD1; clone_size: -; j_call: TRBJ1-1; v_call: TRBV10-3; cdr3_nt: TGTGCCATCAGGGACCGGGACAGGGCGGAGACTGAAGCTTTCTTT; cdr3_aa: CAIRDRDRAETEAFF
d_call: TRBD1; clone_size: -; j_call: TRBJ2-7; v_call: TRBV2; cdr3_nt: TGTGCCAGCTCAGACAGGGCCTACGAGCAGTACTTC; cdr3_aa: CASSDRAYEQYF
d_call: TRBD2; clone_size: -; j_call: TRBJ2-5; v_call: TRBV9; cdr3_nt: TGTGCCAGCAGCGCCGGGACTAGCGGGGGGCGACAAGAGACCCAGTACTTC; cdr3_aa: CASSAGTSGGRQETQYF
d_call: -; clone_size: -; j_call: TRBJ2-1; v_call: TRBV7-6; cdr3_nt: TGTGCCAGCAGCGACCAGGGTTTTGGAGAGCAGTTCTTC; cdr3_aa: CASSDQGFGEQFF
d_call: -; clone_size: -; j_call: TRBJ1-2; v_call: TRBV7-9; cdr3_nt: TGTGCCAGCAGCTTCTCCGCGGGCGGCCATGGCTACACCTTC; cdr3_aa: CASSFSAGGHGYTF
d_call: -; clone_size: -; j_call: TRBJ1-4; v_call: TRBV5-8; cdr3_nt: TGTGCCAGCAGCCATTGGGAGGGATTAGGACTGTTTTTT; cdr3_aa: CASSHWEGLGLFF
d_call: TRBD1; clone_size: once; j_call: TRBJ2-1; v_call: TRBV19; cdr3_nt: TGTGCCAGTAGTATAGTGGGGACAGGGAGGGTAAGGAATGAGCAGTTCTTC; cdr3_aa: CASSIVGTGRVRNEQFF
d_call: -; clone_size: -; j_call: TRBJ1-6; v_call: TRBV14; cdr3_nt: TGTGCCAGCAGCCAGAACAGGGCAAGTAATTCACCCCTCCACTTT; cdr3_aa: CASSQNRASNSPLHF
d_call: -; clone_size: -; j_call: TRBJ1-1; v_call: TRBV7-8; cdr3_nt: TGTGCCAGCAGCATGACAGTGAACACTGAAGCTTTCTTT; cdr3_aa: CASSMTVNTEAFF
d_call: -; clone_size: once; j_call: TRBJ2-7; v_call: TRBV6-5; cdr3_nt: TGTGCCGTCGGCAGGGGAAACGAGCAGTACTTC; cdr3_aa: CAVGRGNEQYF